This TCR beta chain is from a study of blood T cell repertoires in COVID-19. Study information: Acute-phase and convalescent COVID-19 samples originated in the United States, Italy and Spain. PBMCs, B-cell-depleted T cells, or T cells were the source of the cDNA or gDNA that made up the material.

Only a few counts were recorded for this clone. Libraries were prepared by immunoSEQ multiplex PCR; TCRdb keeps only in-frame clonotypes and omits some of them. The sample comprises approximately 13,000 clones, roughly 83% of which are singletons, and 20% to 30% rests with the top ten. The CDR3 contains 20 residues. Trimming cost V 8 bases and J 2 bases; bases outside gene matches: 18. Germline-derived CDR1 and CDR2 are SNHLY and FYNNEI. This sequence joins TRBV2 and TRBJ2-7; the match to TRBD2 covers 16 bases. The sequence derives from a man in his forties or fifties with active or convalescent COVID-19. Sequenced material: peripheral blood. CDR3 residues: CASVPGLAGGPSNTPYEQYF. The CDR3 bases are TGTGCCAGCGTTCCGGGACTAGCGGGAGGGCCGTCGAATACCCCCTACGAGCAGTACTTC. Combining the CDR3 with reference TRBV2 and TRBJ2-7 gives the whole variable domain EPEVTQTPSHQVTQMGQEVILRCVPISNHLYFYWYRQILGQKVEFLVSFYNNEISEKSEIFDDQFSVERPDGSNFTLKIRSTKLEDSAMYFCASVPGLAGGPSNTPYEQYFGPGTRLTVT.